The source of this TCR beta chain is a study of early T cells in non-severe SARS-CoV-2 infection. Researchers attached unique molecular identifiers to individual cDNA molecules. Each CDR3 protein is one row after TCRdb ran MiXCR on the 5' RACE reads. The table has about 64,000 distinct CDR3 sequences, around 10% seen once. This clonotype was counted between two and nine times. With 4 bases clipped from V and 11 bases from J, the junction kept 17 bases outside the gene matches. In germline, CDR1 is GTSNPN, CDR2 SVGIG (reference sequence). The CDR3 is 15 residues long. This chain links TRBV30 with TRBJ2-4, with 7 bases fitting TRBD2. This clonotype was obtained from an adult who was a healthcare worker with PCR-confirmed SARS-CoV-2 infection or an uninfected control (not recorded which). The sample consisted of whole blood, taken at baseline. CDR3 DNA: TGTGCCTGGACTCGAACGGGGGGACTCTTAAGCCTTCAGTACTTC. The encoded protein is CAWTRTGGLLSLQYF.